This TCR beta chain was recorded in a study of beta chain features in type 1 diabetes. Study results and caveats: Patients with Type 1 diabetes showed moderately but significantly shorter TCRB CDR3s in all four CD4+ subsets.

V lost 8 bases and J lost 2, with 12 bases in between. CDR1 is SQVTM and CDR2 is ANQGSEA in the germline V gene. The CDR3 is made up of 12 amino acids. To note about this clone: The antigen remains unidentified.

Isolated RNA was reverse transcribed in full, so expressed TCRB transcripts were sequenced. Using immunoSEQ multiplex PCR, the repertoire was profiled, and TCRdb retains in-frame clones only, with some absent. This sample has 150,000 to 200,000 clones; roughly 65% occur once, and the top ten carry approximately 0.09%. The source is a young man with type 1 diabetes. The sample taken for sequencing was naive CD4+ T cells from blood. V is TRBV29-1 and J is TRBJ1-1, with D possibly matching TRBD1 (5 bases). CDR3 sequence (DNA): TGCAGCTTCCACCAGGGAAACACTGAAGCTTTCTTT. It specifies CSFHQGNTEAFF.